This is a list of T cell receptor beta chains from one sample in a study of shared clonotypes between healthy human individuals. TCRdb's table, derived via immunoSEQ multiplex PCR, lists solely in-frame clones and lacks some. The table shows about 590,000 clones, with 95% to 96% occurring only once. Material: naive CD8+ T cells sorted from blood. Receptors were obtained from a woman in her twenties or thirties in good health. Each CDR3 is given with its conserved first and last residue. Each record gives: D gene, J gene, clone size, V gene, CDR3 protein, CDR3 DNA. The D gene is left open where the match is weak. A row's size may be missing; if present it is once, few, many or a size class.

>TRBD1|TRBJ2-3|NA|TRBV27
CASKGAMRTDTQYF
TGTGCCAGCAAGGGGGCAATGCGCACAGATACGCAGTATTTT
>TRBD1|TRBJ2-1|NA|TRBV27
CASSLDDRGDFNEQFF
TGTGCCAGCAGTCTGGACGACAGGGGCGACTTCAATGAGCAGTTCTTC
>TRBD2|TRBJ2-1|NA|TRBV2
CASSEWQREASNEQFF
TGTGCCAGCAGTGAGTGGCAGCGGGAGGCATCGAATGAGCAGTTCTTC
>NA|TRBJ2-7|NA|TRBV19
CASSIDMSYEQYF
TGTGCCAGTAGTATAGACATGTCCTACGAGCAGTACTTC
>TRBD1|TRBJ2-3|NA|TRBV27
CASSLFSGTGSTDTQYF
TGTGCCAGCAGTTTGTTTTCAGGGACAGGGAGCACAGATACGCAGTATTTT
>NA|TRBJ2-5|NA|TRBV2
CASSERKTQYF
TGTGCCAGCAGTGAACGGAAGACCCAGTACTTC
>TRBD2|TRBJ2-3|NA|TRBV7-8
CASSLRLAGVTDTQYF
TGTGCCAGCAGCTTGCGACTAGCGGGAGTAACAGATACGCAGTATTTT
>TRBD1|TRBJ2-7|NA|TRBV18
CASSPPGQGVYEQYF
TGTGCCAGCTCACCGCCGGGACAGGGGGTCTACGAGCAGTACTTC
>NA|TRBJ2-2|NA|TRBV29-1
CSVEGDNTGELFF
TGCAGCGTTGAAGGGGATAACACCGGGGAGCTGTTTTTT
>TRBD2|TRBJ2-7|NA|TRBV5-5
CASSLELAGPPYEQYF
TGTGCCAGCAGCTTGGAGCTAGCGGGACCTCCCTACGAGCAGTACTTC
>NA|TRBJ2-4|NA|TRBV21-1
CASSKAGQGEIKNIQYF
TGTGCCAGCAGCAAAGCGGGGCAGGGGGAAATCAAAAACATTCAGTACTTC
>TRBD1|TRBJ1-2|NA|TRBV28
CASSFSLTGGLYGYTF
TGTGCCAGCAGTTTCTCGTTGACAGGGGGACTCTATGGCTACACCTTC
>TRBD2|TRBJ2-1|once|TRBV7-6
CASSLGAGGEQFF
TGTGCCAGCAGCTTAGGTGCGGGGGGTGAGCAGTTCTTC
>TRBD2|TRBJ2-1|NA|TRBV27
CASTSGTSGRNEQFF
TGTGCCAGCACGTCCGGGACTAGCGGGAGAAATGAGCAGTTCTTC
>NA|TRBJ1-1|NA|TRBV7-2
CASSLVDWGLGALPEEAFF
TGTGCCAGCAGCTTAGTTGATTGGGGCCTAGGGGCCCTTCCGGAGGAAGCTTTCTTT
>NA|TRBJ2-2|NA|TRBV5-4
CASSPPNTGELFF
TGTGCCAGCTCCCCCCCAAACACCGGGGAGCTGTTTTTT
>NA|TRBJ2-7|NA|TRBV4-1
CASSLGGAEYEQYF
TGCGCCAGCAGCCTGGGGGGGGCTGAATACGAGCAGTACTTC
>NA|TRBJ2-3|NA|TRBV6-1
CASARPSTDTQYF
TGTGCCAGCGCACGACCTAGCACAGATACGCAGTATTTT
>TRBD2|TRBJ2-7|once|TRBV5-6
CASSFASGDPYEQYF
TGTGCCAGCAGCTTTGCTAGCGGGGACCCCTACGAGCAGTACTTC
>NA|TRBJ2-1|NA|TRBV5-6
CASSQQDNEQFF
TGTGCCAGCAGCCAACAGGACAATGAGCAGTTCTTC
>TRBD1|TRBJ2-7|once|TRBV7-9
CASSLYPGQTTYEQYF
TGTGCCAGCAGCTTATATCCGGGACAGACGACCTACGAGCAGTACTTC
>NA|TRBJ2-1|once|TRBV29-1
CSVERGNEQFF
TGCAGCGTTGAACGGGGGAATGAGCAGTTCTTC